The next 24 T cell receptor beta chains were all read from a single sample in a study of shared clonotypes between healthy human individuals. Sequencing used immunoSEQ multiplex PCR; TCRdb keeps in-frame clones, though not all of them. The repertoire includes some 2,100,000 clones, almost 96% of them detected once, and roughly 0.13% sits in the top ten. Sequences were obtained from naive CD4+ T cells sorted from blood. As to subset: CD45RA+ positively selected. The receptor source for this set is a man between 18 and 29 years old in good health.

The rearrangement links TRBV4-1 to TRBJ2-7, with TRBD1 identical over 9 bases. V dropped 0 bases and J dropped 5; count of bases not matched to a gene: 8. Per germline, CDR1 MGHRA and CDR2 YSYEKL. The CDR3 contains 16 residues. The DNA for the CDR3 is TGCGCCAGCAGCCAAGACAAGGGACAGGGAAAAGACGAGCAGTACTTC. Residues: CASSQDKGQGKDEQYF.

The chain joins TRBV6-6 to TRBJ2-6; D might be TRBD1 or TRBD2, each matching 7 bases. V was cut by 6 bases and J by 11 bases, with 17 bases left in between. The germline V gene encodes CDR1 MNHNY and CDR2 SVGAGI (reference sequence). The CDR3 is 14 amino acids. This chain's CDR3 is CASSPPGGAYVLTF. The CDR3 coding sequence is TGTGCCAGCAGCCCCCCAGGGGGGGCTTACGTCCTGACTTTC.

This clone occurred once. Other DNA sequences in this specimen translate into the identical CDR3. The genes are TRBV5-6 and TRBJ2-5, with TRBD2 matching 10 bases. Germline CDR1 and CDR2: SGHDT and YYEEEE. J was trimmed by 1 base and V by 4 bases; bases with no gene match: 1. The CDR3 covers 14 residues. Written as DNA, the CDR3 is TGTGCCAGCAGCGGACTAGCGGTCCAAGAGACCCAGTACTTC. It specifies CASSGLAVQETQYF.

This clone was seen just once. The J gene is TRBJ1-3, the V gene TRBV7-2; D gene uncertain. The V gene lost 1 base and the J gene lost 5 bases, with 3 bases spanning the gap. The CDR3 extends over 12 amino acids. Looked up from germline, CDR1 is SGHTA and CDR2 is FQGNSA. CDR3 sequence (DNA): TGTGCCAGCAGCTTAGAGCGAAACACCATATATTTT. Translation gives CASSLERNTIYF.

The chain carries TRBV6-5 and TRBJ2-1, with 8 nucleotides matching TRBD2. The V and J ends lost 2 bases and 8 bases, in that order; junction bases with no gene match: 11. Germline assignment: CDR1 MNHEY and CDR2 SVGAGI. The CDR3 spans 16 residues. The CDR3 coding sequence is TGTGCCAGCAGTTACGAACGGCGCGGGGGGAACTATGAGCAGTTCTTC. This translates into CASSYERRGGNYEQFF.

V usage is TRBV28 and J usage is TRBJ2-5; tentatively, D is TRBD2 (7 bases). V was shortened by 2 bases and J by 9 bases, with 19 bases between the two germline ends. From germline, CDR1 is MDHEN and CDR2 SYDVKM. The CDR3 has 15 amino acids. CDR3 bases: TGTGCCAGCAGTTTAGCGGGGGCCGTGTTGGGGGCCCAGTACTTC. Protein product: CASSLAGAVLGAQYF.

The chain couples TRBV5-1 to TRBJ2-7; 12 positions agree with TRBD2. The CDR3 covers 16 residues. Germline V CDR1 and CDR2: SGHRS, YFSETQ. The junction had 12 bases not matched to a gene; V was cut back by 4 bases and J by 7 bases. CDR3 region: CASSIGLAGTSEEQYF. The CDR3 DNA follows: TGCGCCAGCAGCATAGGACTAGCGGGAACTAGTGAAGAGCAGTACTTC.

The chain carries TRBV2 and TRBJ2-2; 10 bases match TRBD1. The CDR3 sequence is 15 residues long. From germline, CDR1 is SNHLY and CDR2 FYNNEI. The V segment lost 4 bases and the J segment 5 bases; nucleotides outside the gene matches: 4. CDR3 nucleotide sequence: TGTGCCAGCAGTGCGGGACAGGGGATGACCGGGGAGCTGTTTTTT. This translates into CASSAGQGMTGELFF.

The V and J genes are TRBV4-1 and TRBJ1-4; D is unresolved. Germline CDR1 is MGHRA and CDR2 is YSYEKL. This CDR3 comprises 14 residues. The V end lost 6 bases, the J end lost 4 bases, and 12 bases lay between the germline ends. The CDR3 nucleotides read TGCGCCAGCAGACTCGGACCGATTAATGAAAAACTGTTTTTT. Translating gives CASRLGPINEKLFF.

CDR3 region: CASSPGLEQFF. As DNA, the CDR3 is TGTGCCAGCAGTCCTGGACTTGAGCAGTTCTTC. The chain carries TRBV6-6 and TRBJ2-1; a weak D match, TRBD2 (5 bases). Trimming removed 5 bases from V and 9 bases from J, with 8 bases in between. CDR1 is MNHNY and CDR2 is SVGAGI in the germline V gene (reference sequence). This CDR3 contains 11 residues.

The chain uses TRBV19 and TRBJ1-2; D gene uncertain. Trimming stripped 2 bases from V and 8 bases from J, with 12 bases between. The CDR3 runs 13 residues. The germline V gene encodes CDR1 LNHDA and CDR2 SQIVND (reference sequence). CDR3 sequence (DNA): TGTGCCAGTAGTATACGGAATCCCAGCGGCTACACCTTC. Protein: CASSIRNPSGYTF.

This clone was counted once. V and J are TRBV5-1 and TRBJ2-2, with D maybe TRBD1 (6 bases). The CDR3 is 13 residues long. V dropped 4 bases and J dropped 6 bases, with 10 bases sitting between them. Germline V lookup: CDR1 SGHRS, CDR2 YFSETQ. In DNA form, the CDR3 reads TGCGCCAGCAGCGGCGCAGGGGCCGGGGAGCTGTTTTTT. Its protein product is CASSGAGAGELFF.

This clone showed up just once. This rearrangement joins TRBV13 to TRBJ1-4, with 9 bases identical to TRBD1. The CDR3 extends over 15 amino acids. V lost 5 bases to trimming and J lost 5 bases; unmatched junction nucleotides: 6. Germline CDR1 and CDR2: PRHDT and FYEKMQ (reference sequence). The CDR3 coding sequence is TGTGCCAGCAGCGCGACAGGGGGTAAGAATGAAAAACTGTTTTTT. Residues: CASSATGGKNEKLFF.

The rearrangement uses TRBV30 and TRBJ1-2; D not resolved. There are 12 residues in the CDR3. Germline V gene sequence: CDR1 GTSNPN, CDR2 SVGIG (reference sequence). V gave up 0 bases and J gave up 6 bases, with 8 bases separating them. The CDR3 is CAWSVRANGYTF. DNA for the CDR3: TGTGCCTGGAGTGTACGGGCCAATGGCTACACCTTC. The full variable domain, in which reference TRBV30 and TRBJ1-2 provide the parts outside the CDR3, is SQTIHQWPATLVQPVGSPLSLECTVEGTSNPNLYWYRQAAGRGLQLLFYSVGIGQISSEVPQNLSASRPQDRQFILSSKKLLLSDSGFYLCAWSVRANGYTFGSGTRLTVV.

This chain connects TRBV30 to TRBJ1-1, with a tentative D call TRBD1 (5 bases). CDR1 is GTSNPN, CDR2 SVGIG, per germline (reference sequence). V was clipped by 2 bases and J by 7 bases, with 14 bases between them. The CDR3 sequence is 13 residues long. The CDR3 coding sequence is TGTGCCTGGAGTTTAAAGGGGAGGGTTGAAGCTTTCTTT. This translates into CAWSLKGRVEAFF.

The chain links TRBV30 to TRBJ2-1; TRBD2 agrees at 9 bases. After removal of 4 bases from V and 7 bases from J, the junction contained 5 bases not matched to a gene. The germline V gene encodes CDR1 GTSNPN and CDR2 SVGIG (reference sequence). This CDR3 comprises 13 residues. Written as DNA, the CDR3 is TGTGCCTGGACTAGCGGGGTAGGGAATGAGCAGTTCTTC. As protein: CAWTSGVGNEQFF.

V and J are TRBV5-1 and TRBJ2-7; 12 bases are shared with TRBD2. Germline CDR1 SGHRS, CDR2 YFSETQ. This CDR3 comprises 17 residues. V gave up 0 bases and J gave up 5 bases; unmatched junction bases: 9. The chain's CDR3 is CASSLALLAGGPHEQYF. The CDR3 DNA sequence: TGCGCCAGCAGCTTGGCCCTCCTAGCGGGAGGGCCCCACGAGCAGTACTTC.

The chain couples TRBV13 to TRBJ2-6; the D is unclear. CDR3 length equals 15 residues. Germline-derived CDR1 and CDR2 are PRHDT and FYEKMQ (reference sequence). The V end lost 5 bases, the J end lost 0 bases, and 8 bases lay between the germline ends. The DNA for the CDR3 is TGTGCCAGCAGCCCAACGGGCTCTGGGGCCAACGTCCTGACTTTC. Translated, it gives CASSPTGSGANVLTF.

CDR3 DNA: TGTGCCAGTAGTGCGGGACAACACAATCAGCCCCAGCATTTT. The encoded protein is CASSAGQHNQPQHF. The chain recombines TRBV19 with TRBJ1-5, with D possibly being TRBD1 (6 bases). Germline V gene lookup returns CDR1 LNHDA and CDR2 SQIVND (reference sequence). CDR3 length equals 14 residues. V was shortened by 5 bases and J by 3 bases, with 11 bases between the two germline ends.

The chain has TRBV5-1 and TRBJ1-2, with D maybe TRBD1 (6 bases). V was trimmed by 0 bases and J by 7 bases, leaving 13 bases between them. The length of the CDR3 is 14 residues. Germline V CDR1 and CDR2: SGHRS, YFSETQ. This CDR3 reads CASSLDRGAAGYTF. The DNA of the CDR3 is TGCGCCAGCAGCTTGGATCGGGGGGCGGCTGGCTACACCTTC.

Worth noting for this clone: Within the sample, other DNA sequences also encode this same CDR3. This rearrangement joins TRBV7-2 to TRBJ2-3; TRBD1 matches at 8 bases. The CDR3 length is 14 residues. Losses at the gene ends were 4 bases for V and 3 bases for J; bases not matched to a gene: 3. CDR1 and CDR2 from the germline V gene are SGHTA and FQGNSA. The CDR3 bases are TGTGCCAGCAGCTCCCGACAGGGGACAGATACGCAGTATTTT. Encoded protein: CASSSRQGTDTQYF.

V and J are TRBV2 and TRBJ1-2; the D is unclear. The CDR3 is made up of 14 amino acids. In germline, CDR1 is SNHLY, CDR2 FYNNEI. The germline V and J ends were trimmed by 0 bases and 2 bases, with 7 bases remaining between them. The chain's CDR3 is CASSEAPTNYGYTF. DNA of the CDR3: TGTGCCAGCAGTGAAGCCCCCACGAACTATGGCTACACCTTC.

This sequence joins TRBV6-4 and TRBJ1-1, with 7 bases fitting TRBD1. The CDR3 covers 15 residues. Germline trimming cut 6 bases from V and 1 base from J; bases unmatched to any gene: 8. Germline V gene lookup returns CDR1 MRHNA and CDR2 SNTAGT. The CDR3 loop reads CASRPGTAKNTEAFF. In nucleotides, the CDR3 is TGTGCCAGCAGGCCCGGGACAGCTAAGAACACTGAAGCTTTCTTT.

This sequence joins TRBV19 and TRBJ2-1; D may be TRBD1 (5 bases). With 5 bases removed from V and 0 bases from J, the gap between germline ends came to 14 bases. Germline loops: CDR1 LNHDA, CDR2 SQIVND (reference sequence). The CDR3 spans 16 residues. The CDR3 DNA reads as TGTGCCAGTAGTCCAGACAGTTTTAACTCCTACAATGAGCAGTTCTTC. Translation: CASSPDSFNSYNEQFF.